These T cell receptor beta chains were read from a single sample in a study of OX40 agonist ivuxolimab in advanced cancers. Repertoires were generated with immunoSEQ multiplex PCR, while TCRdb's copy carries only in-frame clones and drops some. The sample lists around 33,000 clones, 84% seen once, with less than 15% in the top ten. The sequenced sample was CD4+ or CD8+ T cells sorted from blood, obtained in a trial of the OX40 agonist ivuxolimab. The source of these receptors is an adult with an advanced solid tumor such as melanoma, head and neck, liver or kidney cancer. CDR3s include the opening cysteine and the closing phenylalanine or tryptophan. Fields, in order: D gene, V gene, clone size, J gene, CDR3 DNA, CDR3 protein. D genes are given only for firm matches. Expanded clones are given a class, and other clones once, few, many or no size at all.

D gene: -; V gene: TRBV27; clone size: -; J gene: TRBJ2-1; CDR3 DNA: TGTGCCAGCAGTTTGAACAATGAGCAGTTCTTC; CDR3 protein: CASSLNNEQFF
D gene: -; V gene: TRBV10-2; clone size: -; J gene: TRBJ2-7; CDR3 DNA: TGCGCCAGCAGTGAGGAGACAGAGACTTCCTACGAGCAGTACTTC; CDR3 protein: CASSEETETSYEQYF
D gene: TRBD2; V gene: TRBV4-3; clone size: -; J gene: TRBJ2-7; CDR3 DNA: TGCGCCAGCAGCCAAGATACAACGGGACTACCCTACGAGCAGTACTTC; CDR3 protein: CASSQDTTGLPYEQYF
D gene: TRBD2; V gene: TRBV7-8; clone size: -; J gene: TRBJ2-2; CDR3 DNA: TGTGCCAGCAGCTGGGGGGGGTACGGCGGGGAGCTGTTTTTT; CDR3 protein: CASSWGGYGGELFF
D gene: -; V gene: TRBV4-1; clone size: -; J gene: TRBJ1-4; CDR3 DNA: TGCGCCAGCAGCCAAGGAGGGACACCCGTCTCTGAAAAACTGTTTTTT; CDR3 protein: CASSQGGTPVSEKLFF
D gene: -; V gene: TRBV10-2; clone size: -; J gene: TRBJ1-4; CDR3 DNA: TGCGCCAGCAATGTGGGGTTTACTAATGAAAAACTGTTTTTT; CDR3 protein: CASNVGFTNEKLFF
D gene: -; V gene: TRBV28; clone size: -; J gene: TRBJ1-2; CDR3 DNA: TGTGCCAGCGGATTTTTCGCCTCTTTC; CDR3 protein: CASGFFASF
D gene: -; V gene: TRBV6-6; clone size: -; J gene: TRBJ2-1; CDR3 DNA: TGTGCCAGCAGTTATTTTTTATACAATGAGCAGTTCTTC; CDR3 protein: CASSYFLYNEQFF
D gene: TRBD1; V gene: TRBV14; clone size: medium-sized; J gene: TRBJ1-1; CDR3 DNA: TGTGCCAGCAGCTTTCCGACAGGGGCGAACACTGAAGCTTTCTTT; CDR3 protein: CASSFPTGANTEAFF
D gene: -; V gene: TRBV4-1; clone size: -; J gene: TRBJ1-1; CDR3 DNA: TGCGCCAGCAGCCAAGAATCTCCAGGACCGAGTGGAGCTTTCTTT; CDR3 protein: CASSQESPGPSGAFF
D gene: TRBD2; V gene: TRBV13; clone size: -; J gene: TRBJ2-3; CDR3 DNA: TGTGCCAGCAGCTTGGCCGAGCGGGAGCTTAAGGATACGCAGTATTTT; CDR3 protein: CASSLAERELKDTQYF
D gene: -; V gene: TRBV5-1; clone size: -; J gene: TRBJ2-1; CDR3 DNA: TGCGCCAGCAGCTCACAGGACAGCCTCCTTGGGCCGCTAATCAATGAGCAGTTCTTC; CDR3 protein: CASSSQDSLLGPLINEQFF
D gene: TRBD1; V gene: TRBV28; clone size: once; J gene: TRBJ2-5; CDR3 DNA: TGTGCCAGCAGTTCCCCTCAACGGGACAGCCAAGAGACCCAGTACTTC; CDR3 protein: CASSSPQRDSQETQYF
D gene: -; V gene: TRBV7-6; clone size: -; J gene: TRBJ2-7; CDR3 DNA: TGTGCCAGCAGCCCAGAGAGAGGGAGGACATACGAGCAGTACTTC; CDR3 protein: CASSPERGRTYEQYF
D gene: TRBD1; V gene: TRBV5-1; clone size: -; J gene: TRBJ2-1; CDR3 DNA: TGCGCCAGCAGCTTGATTTTGGGGACAGGGTCCGATGAGCAGTTCTTC; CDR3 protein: CASSLILGTGSDEQFF
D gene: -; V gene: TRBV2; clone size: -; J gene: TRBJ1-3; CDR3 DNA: TGTGCCATAGACAGCTTTCTCTCTGGAAACACCATATATTTT; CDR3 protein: CAIDSFLSGNTIYF
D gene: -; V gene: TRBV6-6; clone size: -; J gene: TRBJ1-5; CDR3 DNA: TGTGCCAGCAGCCAGCTTGGGGGGGAGAATCAGCCCCAGCATTTT; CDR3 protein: CASSQLGGENQPQHF
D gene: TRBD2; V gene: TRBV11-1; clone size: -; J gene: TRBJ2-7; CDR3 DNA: TGTGCCAGTAGCTTGGGACTAGCGGGATTCGAGCAGTACTTC; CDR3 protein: CASSLGLAGFEQYF
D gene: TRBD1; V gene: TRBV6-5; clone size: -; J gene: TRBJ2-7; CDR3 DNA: TGTGCCAGCAGTCGGACAGGGGAAGACTACGAGCAGTACTTC; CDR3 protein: CASSRTGEDYEQYF
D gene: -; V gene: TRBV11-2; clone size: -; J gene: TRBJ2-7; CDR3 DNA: TGTGCCAGCAGCTTAGTAACATCTTACGAGCAGTACTTC; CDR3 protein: CASSLVTSYEQYF
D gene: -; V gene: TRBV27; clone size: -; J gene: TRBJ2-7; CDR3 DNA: TGTGCCAGCAGTTTATACGGGCGGACGAGCTCCTACGAGCAGTACTTC; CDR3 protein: CASSLYGRTSSYEQYF
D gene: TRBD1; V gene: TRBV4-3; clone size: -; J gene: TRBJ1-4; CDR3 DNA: TGCGCCAGCAGCCCCGGGACAGGGAATGAAAAACTGTTTTTT; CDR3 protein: CASSPGTGNEKLFF
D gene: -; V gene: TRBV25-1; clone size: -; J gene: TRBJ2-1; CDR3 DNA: TGTGCCAGCAGTGAATACTACAGGCCCTACAATGAGCAGTTCTTC; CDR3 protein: CASSEYYRPYNEQFF
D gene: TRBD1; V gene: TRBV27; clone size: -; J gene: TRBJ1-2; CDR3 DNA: TGTGCCAGCAGTTTATATTCGGGACAGAACCCTAACTATGGCTACACCTTC; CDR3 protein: CASSLYSGQNPNYGYTF
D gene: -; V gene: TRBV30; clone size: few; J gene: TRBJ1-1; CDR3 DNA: TGTGCCTGGGGGGGATTACAGAGCACTGAAGCTTTCTTT; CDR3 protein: CAWGGLQSTEAFF
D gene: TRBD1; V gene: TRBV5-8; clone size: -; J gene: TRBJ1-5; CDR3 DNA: TGTGCCAGCAGCATCGGACAGGTCAATCAGCCCCAGCATTTT; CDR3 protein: CASSIGQVNQPQHF
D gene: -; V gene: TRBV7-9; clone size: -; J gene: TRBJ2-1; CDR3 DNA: TGTGCCAGCAGCACAGGGCTGACCTTTAATGAGCAGTTCTTC; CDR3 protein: CASSTGLTFNEQFF
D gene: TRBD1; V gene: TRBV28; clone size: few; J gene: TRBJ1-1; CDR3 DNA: TGTGCCAGCGATACTCAACAGGGGGCTTATGAAGCTTTCTTT; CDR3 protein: CASDTQQGAYEAFF
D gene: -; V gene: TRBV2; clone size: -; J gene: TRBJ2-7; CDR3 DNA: TGTGCCAGCAGTGGGGGACCCATCAGCTCCTACGAGCAGTACTTC; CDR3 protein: CASSGGPISSYEQYF
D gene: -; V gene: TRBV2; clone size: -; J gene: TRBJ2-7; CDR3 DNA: TGTGCCAGCAGTGATCCTGGAGGCTCCTACGAGCAGTACTTC; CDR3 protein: CASSDPGGSYEQYF
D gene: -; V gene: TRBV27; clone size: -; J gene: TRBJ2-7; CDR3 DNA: TGTGCCAGCAGTTACTCTCCGGACGAGCAGTACTTC; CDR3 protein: CASSYSPDEQYF
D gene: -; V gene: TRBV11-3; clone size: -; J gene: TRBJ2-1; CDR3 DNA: TGTGCCAGCAGCACTGGGACCTTAATAAATGAGCAGTTCTTC; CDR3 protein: CASSTGTLINEQFF
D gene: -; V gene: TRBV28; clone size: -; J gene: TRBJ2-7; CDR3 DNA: TGTGCCAGCGGGTTTGAGGGGTTAGGCTACGAGCAGTACTTC; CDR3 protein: CASGFEGLGYEQYF
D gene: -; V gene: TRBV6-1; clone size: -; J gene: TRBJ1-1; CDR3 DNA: TGTGCCAGCAGTGATAGAGCTTTCTTT; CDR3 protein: CASSDRAFF
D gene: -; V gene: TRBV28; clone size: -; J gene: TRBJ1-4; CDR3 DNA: TGTGCCAGCGGACGGAATAATGAAAAACTGTTTTTT; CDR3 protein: CASGRNNEKLFF
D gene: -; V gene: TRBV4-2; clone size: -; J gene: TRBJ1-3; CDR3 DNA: TGTGCCAGCAGCCAAGGACCGTCCTCTGGAAACACCATATATTTT; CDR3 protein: CASSQGPSSGNTIYF
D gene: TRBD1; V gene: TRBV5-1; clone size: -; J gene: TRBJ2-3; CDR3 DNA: TGCGCCAGCAGCTGGGGACAGGGCATTACGGATACGCAGTATTTT; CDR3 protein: CASSWGQGITDTQYF
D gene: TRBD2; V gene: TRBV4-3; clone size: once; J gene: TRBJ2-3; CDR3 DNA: TGCGCCAGCAGCCCGGGGACTACCCGGGCGCAGTATTTT; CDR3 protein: CASSPGTTRAQYF
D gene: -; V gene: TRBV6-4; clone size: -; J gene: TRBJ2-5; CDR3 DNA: TGTGCCAGCAGTGAACCCGGAGGGGGCTTTTATGAGACCCAGTACTTC; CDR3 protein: CASSEPGGGFYETQYF
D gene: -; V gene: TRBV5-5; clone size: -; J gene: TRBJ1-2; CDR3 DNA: TGTGCCAGCAGCTTGGGCGTTACTGGCTACACCTTC; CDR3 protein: CASSLGVTGYTF
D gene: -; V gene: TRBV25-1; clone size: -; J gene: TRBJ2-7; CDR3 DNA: TGTGCCAGCAGTGAGGTTGGGACACCCTACGAGCAGTACTTC; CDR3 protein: CASSEVGTPYEQYF
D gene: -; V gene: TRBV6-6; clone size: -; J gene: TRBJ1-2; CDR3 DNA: TGTGCCAGCAGTTACCGAGGGGGGGACTATGGCTACACCTTC; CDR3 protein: CASSYRGGDYGYTF
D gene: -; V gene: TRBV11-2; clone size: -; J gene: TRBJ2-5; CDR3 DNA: TGTGCCAGCCGGGGCGGGATTAGTTTGGAGACCCAGTACTTC; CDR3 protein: CASRGGISLETQYF
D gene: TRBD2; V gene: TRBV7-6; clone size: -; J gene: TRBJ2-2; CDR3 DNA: TGTGCCAGCAGCTTAGTTGGACTAGCGATGAACACCGGGGAGCTGTTTTTT; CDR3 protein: CASSLVGLAMNTGELFF
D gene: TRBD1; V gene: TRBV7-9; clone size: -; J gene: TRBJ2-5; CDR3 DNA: TGTGCCAGCAGCCGGACAGGGTTAGAGACCCAGTACTTC; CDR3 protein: CASSRTGLETQYF
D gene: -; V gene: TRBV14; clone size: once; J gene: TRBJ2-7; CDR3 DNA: TGTGCCAGCGACCAGTGGGCTAGGCAGCAGTACTTC; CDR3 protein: CASDQWARQQYF
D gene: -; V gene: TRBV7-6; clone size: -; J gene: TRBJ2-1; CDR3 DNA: TGTGCCAGCAGCTCCAAACTAGGCTTGTACTACAATGAGCAGTTCTTC; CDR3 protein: CASSSKLGLYYNEQFF
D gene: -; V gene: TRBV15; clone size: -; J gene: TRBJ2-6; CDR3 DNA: TGTGCCACCAGCAGAGTTTGGGCCTCTGGGGCCAACGTCCTGACTTTC; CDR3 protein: CATSRVWASGANVLTF
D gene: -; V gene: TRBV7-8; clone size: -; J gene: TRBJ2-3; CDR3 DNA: TGTGCCAGCAGCTTAGGCGGAACAGATACGCAGTATTTT; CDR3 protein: CASSLGGTDTQYF
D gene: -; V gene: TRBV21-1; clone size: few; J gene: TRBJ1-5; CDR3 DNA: TGTGCCAGCAGCAAACAAGGGGGACAGCCCCAGCATTTT; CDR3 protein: CASSKQGGQPQHF
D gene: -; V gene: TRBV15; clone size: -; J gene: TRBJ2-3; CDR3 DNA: TGTGCCACCAGCAGTTTGAGGACGAGAAGCACAGATACGCAGTATTTT; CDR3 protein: CATSSLRTRSTDTQYF
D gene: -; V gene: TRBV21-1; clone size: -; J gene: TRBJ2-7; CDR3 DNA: TGTGCCAGCAGCAAACGAAGAATGAGGGGCTGCGAGCAGTACTTC; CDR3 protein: CASSKRRMRGCEQYF
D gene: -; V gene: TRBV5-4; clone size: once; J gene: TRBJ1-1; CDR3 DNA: TGTGCCAGCAGCGACCCCCGGACAGTTTCTAACACTGAAGCTTTCTTT; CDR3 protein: CASSDPRTVSNTEAFF
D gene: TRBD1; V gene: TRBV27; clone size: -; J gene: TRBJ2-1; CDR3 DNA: TGTGCCAGCAGGGACAGGGCCTCCTACAATGAGCAGTTCTTC; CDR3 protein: CASRDRASYNEQFF
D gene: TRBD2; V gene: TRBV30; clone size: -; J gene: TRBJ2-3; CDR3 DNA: TGTGCCTGGGGGGTTGGCGGGAGAGGTACGCAGTATTTT; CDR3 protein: CAWGVGGRGTQYF
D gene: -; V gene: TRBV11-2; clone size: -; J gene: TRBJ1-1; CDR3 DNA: TGTGCCAGCAGCACTGGACCGGCTGAAGCTTTCTTT; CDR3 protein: CASSTGPAEAFF
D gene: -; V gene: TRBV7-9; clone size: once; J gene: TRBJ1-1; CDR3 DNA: TGTGCCAGCAGCTTAGGGCTAGTGCAGGCTTTCTTT; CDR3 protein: CASSLGLVQAFF
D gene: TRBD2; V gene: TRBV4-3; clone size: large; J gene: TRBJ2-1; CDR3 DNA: TGCGCCAGCAGCCAAGATCCTAGCGGGGGGAACAATGAGCAGTTCTTC; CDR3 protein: CASSQDPSGGNNEQFF
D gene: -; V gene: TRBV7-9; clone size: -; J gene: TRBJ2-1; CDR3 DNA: TGTGCCAGCAGTCCAGACCCCGTTTGGGGCAGCTCCTACAATGAGCAGTTCTTC; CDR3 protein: CASSPDPVWGSSYNEQFF